One and the same sample provided the 17 T cell receptor beta chains below, sequenced in a study of technical replicates of blood from several donors. Using immunoSEQ multiplex PCR, the repertoire was profiled, and TCRdb retains in-frame clones only, with some absent. This table holds fewer than 85,000 clones, 94% found once. The sample was T cells isolated from PBMCs. Receptors were obtained from a human donor in good health.

J is TRBJ1-1 and V is TRBV6-1; 9 bases align to TRBD1. The trim removed 6 bases at V and 4 bases at J, leaving 6 bases unmatched. The CDR3 totals 14 residues. Germline loops: CDR1 MNHNS, CDR2 SASEGT. The DNA of the CDR3 is TGTGCCAGCAGACTGGGACAGGGCGGCACTGAAGCTTTCTTT. As protein: CASRLGQGGTEAFF.

The J gene is TRBJ1-5, the V gene TRBV4-1; 9 positions agree with TRBD1. The length of the CDR3 is 15 residues. Germline lookup yields CDR1 MGHRA and CDR2 YSYEKL. With 3 bases clipped from V and 3 bases from J, the junction kept 3 bases outside the gene matches. The CDR3: CASSQGQGFNQPQHF. The CDR3 coding sequence is TGCGCCAGCAGCCAGGGACAGGGCTTCAATCAGCCCCAGCATTTT.

This sequence joins TRBV2 and TRBJ1-5; D might be TRBD1 (5 bases). Deletions cut 5 bases from V and 0 bases from J, with 11 bases between. Germline CDR1 is SNHLY and CDR2 is FYNNEI. The CDR3 extends over 15 amino acids. The CDR3 nucleotides are TGTGCCAGCAGTATGACAGTATATAGCAATCAGCCCCAGCATTTT. Its protein product is CASSMTVYSNQPQHF.

This chain links TRBV11-2 with TRBJ1-2; 9 bases fit TRBD1. The J segment lost 2 bases and the V segment lost 6 bases, leaving 16 bases of the junction unmatched. The CDR3 totals 18 residues. Germline CDR1 and CDR2: SGHAT and FQNNGV. The CDR3 is CASRQQRDRVLPNYGYTF. The CDR3 nucleotides read TGTGCCAGCAGACAACAACGGGACAGGGTCTTACCAAACTATGGCTACACCTTC.

This rearrangement joins TRBV20-1 to TRBJ2-5, with D perhaps matching TRBD1 (5 bases). Trimming cost V 5 bases and J 8 bases, with 12 bases left between them. The germline gives CDR1 DFQATT, CDR2 SNEGSKA (reference sequence). The CDR3 has 11 residues. CDR3 region: CSAGHGGTQYF. The DNA for the CDR3 is TGCAGTGCTGGACATGGTGGAACCCAGTACTTC.

The chain is built from TRBV19 and TRBJ1-2; tentatively, D is TRBD1 (5 bases). The CDR3 spans 15 residues. The V and J ends lost 0 bases and 4 bases respectively, with 12 bases between them. Germline V gene data show CDR1 as LNHDA and CDR2 as SQIVND (reference sequence). CDR3: CASSIDRGGVYGYTF. The DNA for the CDR3 is TGTGCCAGTAGTATAGATCGCGGGGGAGTCTATGGCTACACCTTC. Full variable domain (remainder filled in from reference TRBV19 and TRBJ1-2): DGGITQSPKYLFRKEGQNVTLSCEQNLNHDAMYWYRQDPGQGLRLIYYSQIVNDFQKGDIAEGYSVSREKKESFPLTVTSAQKNPTAFYLCASSIDRGGVYGYTFGSGTRLTVV.

The chain links TRBV5-4 to TRBJ1-3, with D possibly TRBD1 on 5 matching bases. The CDR3 is made up of 14 amino acids. The germline V and J ends were trimmed by 2 bases and 9 bases, with 15 bases remaining between them. Looked up from germline, CDR1 is SGHNT and CDR2 is YYREEE (reference sequence). In DNA, the CDR3 is TGTGCCAGCAGCTTCACAGGAGTCGGGTCCACCATATATTTT. Translated: CASSFTGVGSTIYF.

The chain carries TRBV11-3 and TRBJ2-2; 7 nucleotides agree with TRBD2. CDR1 is SGHNT, CDR2 YENEEA, per germline. Unmatched junction bases numbered 10, after V lost 4 bases and J lost 5 bases. The CDR3 spans 16 residues. CDR3 nucleotides: TGTGCCAGCAGCTCCCGATTGGGGGGGACGACCGGGGAGCTGTTTTTT. It is translated as CASSSRLGGTTGELFF.

The chain is built from TRBV4-2 and TRBJ2-3; 14 nucleotides align to TRBD2. The V and J ends lost 1 base and 4 bases, in that order; junction bases with no gene match: 4. The CDR3 has 17 residues. CDR1 is LGHNA, CDR2 YNFKEQ, per germline. CDR3: CASSQGGLAGAADTQYF. CDR3 in DNA: TGTGCCAGCAGCCAAGGGGGACTAGCGGGGGCCGCAGATACGCAGTATTTT.

The rearrangement uses TRBV4-1 and TRBJ1-1; D unclear. Trimming left V 0 bases short and J 3 bases short, with 8 bases between. The CDR3 runs to 14 residues. Germline CDR1 and CDR2: MGHRA and YSYEKL. The CDR3 bases are TGCGCCAGCAGCCAAGAATCCCGGGACACTGAAGCTTTCTTT. Amino acid sequence: CASSQESRDTEAFF.

The CDR3 protein is CASRKLLNTGELFF. Here the CDR3 DNA reads TGCGCCAGCAGAAAGCTACTAAACACCGGGGAGCTGTTTTTT. The rearrangement uses TRBV10-2 and TRBJ2-2; no clear D. The CDR3 has 14 residues. V was cut by 6 bases and J by 2 bases, with 10 bases left in between. Germline-derived CDR1 and CDR2 are WSHSY and SAAADI.

The chain has TRBV2 and TRBJ2-3; TRBD2 aligns across 9 bases. Germline CDR1 reads SNHLY; CDR2 reads FYNNEI. J was trimmed by 5 bases and V by 6 bases; bases with no gene match: 6. The CDR3 is 14 amino acids. CDR3 in amino acids: CASRGREGRDTQYF. CDR3 nucleotide sequence: TGTGCCAGCAGGGGGCGGGAGGGCCGAGATACGCAGTATTTT. Together with reference TRBV2 and TRBJ2-3, the CDR3 gives the full variable domain: EPEVTQTPSHQVTQMGQEVILRCVPISNHLYFYWYRQILGQKVEFLVSFYNNEISEKSEIFDDQFSVERPDGSNFTLKIRSTKLEDSAMYFCASRGREGRDTQYFGPGTRLTVL.

This rearrangement joins TRBV10-3 to TRBJ2-1, with TRBD2 matching over 9 bases. The CDR3 is made up of 14 amino acids. Germline CDR1 reads ENHRY; CDR2 reads SYGVKD. V dropped 6 bases and J dropped 9; count of bases not matched to a gene: 9. The CDR3 nucleotides read TGTGCCATCAGGTTAGCGGGAGAAAGCGCTGAGCAGTTCTTC. Translation: CAIRLAGESAEQFF.

The V gene is TRBV27, the J gene TRBJ1-1, with 12 bases that match TRBD1. Germline V lookup: CDR1 MNHEY, CDR2 SMNVEV (reference sequence). CDR3 length: 17 residues. The junction had 13 bases not matched to a gene; V was cut back by 8 bases and J by 3 bases. CDR3: CASSGIGTGGFDTEAFF. The CDR3 nucleotides are TGTGCCAGCTCCGGGATAGGGACAGGGGGCTTTGACACTGAAGCTTTCTTT.

This sequence joins TRBV2 and TRBJ1-2; unclear D gene. The CDR3 is 13 amino acids. Per germline, CDR1 SNHLY and CDR2 FYNNEI. Trimming removed 10 bases from V and 5 bases from J, with 17 bases in between. For the CDR3, the DNA is TGTGCCACCCCCGAGCCAGGCTCATATGGCTACACCTTC. Its protein product is CATPEPGSYGYTF.

This clone has just one count. CDR3 in DNA: TGTGCCAGCAGTCCCCGGACAGGGGCGAACCAGCCCCAGCATTTT. Residues: CASSPRTGANQPQHF. The gene calls are TRBV28 and TRBJ1-5; 9 bases map to TRBD1. The CDR3 has 15 amino acids. The V gene end was trimmed by 5 bases and the J gene end by 7 bases; junction bases not matched to a gene: 9. The V gene's germline CDR1 is MDHEN and CDR2 SYDVKM.

The rearrangement uses TRBV5-1 and TRBJ2-5, with D perhaps matching TRBD2 (6 bases). CDR1 SGHRS and CDR2 YFSETQ come from the germline V gene. This CDR3 is 13 amino acids long. Trimming shortened V by 2 bases and J by 3 bases, and 8 bases separated the two germline ends. CDR3 in amino acids: CASSFGGEETQYF. The CDR3 region has the DNA TGCGCCAGCAGCTTCGGGGGTGAAGAGACCCAGTACTTC.